This T cell receptor (beta chain) was captured in a study of T cells in Graves' hyperthyroidism and ophthalmopathy (dated by TCRdb to the late 2010s). Regarding the complete study: Peripheral blood samples were taken at initial diagnosis, before any treatment was given. The 75 to 100 discovery patients were divided at random into training and test sets in a 7:3 ratio. In addition, the study compared T-cell repertoires in thyroid tissue and in blood from roughly 6 Graves' hyperthyroidism patients. The paper describes TCR Vbeta CDR3 sequencing of 135 peripheral blood samples, made up of fewer than 50 ophthalmopathy patients, some 80 hyperthyroidism patients and 17 progressor patients. Prospective prediction of ophthalmopathy was tested in an independent validation cohort of some 20 hyperthyroidism patients and approximately 17 patients who later progressed to ophthalmopathy. To identify TCR V-J signatures that set the groups apart, the researchers used a discovery cohort of more than 95 patients, made up of under 45 with Graves' ophthalmopathy and some 58 with stable Graves' hyperthyroidism. Once sampling was done, hyperthyroidism patients were given methimazole at a starting dose of 30 mg daily, whereas ophthalmopathy patients were given high-dose intravenous methylprednisolone.

A patient counted as having stable Graves' hyperthyroidism if no progression to ophthalmopathy occurred over 18 months of follow-up. Hyperthyroidism patients were newly diagnosed, had a disease duration of under 2 months, and were aged 18 to 65 years. Exclusion was applied to patients with uncontrolled infections, other autoimmune diseases, pregnancy or lactation. Diagnoses were based on clinical symptoms, serum thyroxine and TRAb, thyroid ultrasound and orbital computed tomography. PBMCs were isolated from approximately 10 ml of fresh peripheral blood by Ficoll-Paque density gradient centrifugation. Total RNA was extracted using Trizol reagent, and RNA quality was assessed on an Agilent 2100 Bioanalyzer. For this clonotype: The antigen this receptor binds is unknown. No much larger clone is present one base from it, and per-base qualities are unavailable.

Points the paper makes about the study in general: During validation, the model predicted progression to ophthalmopathy a median of roughly six months ahead of onset, with around 70% sensitivity and around 72% specificity. A 13 V-J signature model separated ophthalmopathy from stable hyperthyroidism, with around 90% sensitivity and 81.08% specificity in cross-validation and 80%/75% in testing. No statistical method was used to set the sample size in advance, and investigators knew the group allocation. Blood samples also contained most of the expanded thyroid clonotypes (frequency above 0.001), which suggests that blood repertoires may reflect thyroid immune responses.

The CDR3 goes from the cysteine to the phenylalanine over 14 residues. Left in the record is the CDR3 DNA by itself, 42 bases read in frame from the first base. The CDR1 and CDR2 encoded by the germline V gene (reference sequence) are SEHNR and FQNEAQ. Trimming costs V 5 bases and J 4 bases, and their ends lie 12 bases apart. Amplification of TCR beta CDR3 regions was carried out from RNA transcripts. The TCR CDR3 was subjected to a first round of RT-PCR using the HTBI primer set and the Qiagen OneStep RT-PCR kit. Libraries were constructed in a second round of multiplex PCR, after which size selection and purification were carried out. Sequencing of the libraries was done on an Illumina HiSeq2000 using paired-end 100 bp reads. As for the original processing: Raw data were processed with SOAPnuke, discarding reads with adapters, uncalled bases, mean Phred below 15, or no exact constant-primer or identifier match. COPE v1.2.5 was used to merge the high-quality paired reads, and each unique nucleotide sequence was defined as a clonotype. Clonotypes were aligned to IMGT TRBV, TRBD and TRBJ reference segments using MiTCR v1.1. The analysis was restricted to V-J combinations with a frequency above 0.0001, which together covered 99.2% of the repertoires. A TCS score was defined as the ratio between F50 (clonal expansion) and ExV (chaos), using BLOSUM62-based TCRdist between CDR3 peptides within each V-J. Welch's t-statistics and random forest reduced 514 V-J features to 13, which were used in a naive Bayes classifier (R e1071). TCRdb's own reprocessing of the public reads used fastp at Q25 and MiXCR and kept productive beta chains. Records with the same CDR3 protein are collapsed into one entry carrying the most frequent genes and DNA. TCRdb's processing, not the authors' own work, is the source of the V and J calls. The sample table lists under 400,000 distinct CDR3 sequences, about 12% of them with a count of one. 9.2% of the sample is held by the ten biggest clonotypes.

The source material was blood. The TCR comes from a woman between 18 and 29 years old with Graves' hyperthyroidism. This chain is built from TRBV7-9 and TRBJ1-3; D gene: possibly TRBD1, on 5 matching bases. The CDR3 corresponds to CASSTDSTGNTIYF. The nucleotide sequence is given as TGTGCCAGCAGCACCGACAGTACCGGAAACACCATATATTTT.